The 7 T cell receptor beta chains listed next were all sequenced from one sample in a study of blood T cell repertoires in COVID-19. Sequencing was performed with immunoSEQ multiplex PCR; in TCRdb, only in-frame clones are kept and a portion is missing. The data show roughly 54,000 clones, 86% seen once. Specimen: peripheral blood. The source is a woman in her sixties with acute or convalescent COVID-19.

This sequence joins TRBV7-9 and TRBJ1-4; TRBD1 matches at 7 bases. Germline V lookup: CDR1 SEHNR, CDR2 FQNEAQ (reference sequence). There are 14 residues in the CDR3. The ends lost 5 bases at V and 4 bases at J; junction bases unmatched: 4. For the CDR3, the DNA is TGTGCCAGCAGCAAGGGACAGAGTAATGAAAAACTGTTTTTT. Translated, it gives CASSKGQSNEKLFF.

This clone has only one observation. The chain uses TRBV2 and TRBJ2-7; no clear D. The CDR3 is 11 residues long. With 6 bases removed from V and 11 bases from J, the gap between germline ends came to 14 bases. CDR1 is SNHLY, CDR2 FYNNEI, per germline. This CDR3 reads CASRMENYKYF. For the CDR3, the DNA is TGTGCCAGCAGGATGGAGAATTATAAGTACTTC.

This chain links TRBV9 with TRBJ1-6; 7 bases fit TRBD1. V lost 3 bases to trimming and J lost 9 bases; unmatched junction nucleotides: 9. Germline V lookup: CDR1 SGDLS, CDR2 YYNGEE. The CDR3 length is 15 residues. For the CDR3, the DNA is TGTGCCAGCAGCGAATGGGACAGCCAAGGTTCACCCCTCCACTTT. Residues: CASSEWDSQGSPLHF.

The genes are TRBV9 and TRBJ1-5; D not resolved. The CDR3 is made up of 15 amino acids. CDR1 SGDLS and CDR2 YYNGEE come from the germline V gene. The V end was cut by 0 bases, the J end by 8 bases, with 15 bases between. CDR3 sequence: CASSVGKGRREPQHF. CDR3 DNA sequence: TGTGCCAGCAGCGTAGGAAAAGGGAGGAGGGAGCCCCAGCATTTT.

This clone was recorded once. The chain is built from TRBV7-2 and TRBJ1-1; perhaps TRBD1 as D (6 bases). This CDR3 region has 14 residues. Germline assignment: CDR1 SGHTA and CDR2 FQGNSA. V lost 7 bases, J lost 2 bases, and 14 bases lay in between. This CDR3 reads CASKGTKRNTEAFF. Here the CDR3 DNA reads TGTGCCAGCAAAGGGACAAAAAGAAACACTGAAGCTTTCTTT.

The chain joins TRBV9 to TRBJ1-2; D uncertain. Germline loops: CDR1 SGDLS, CDR2 YYNGEE. Trimming stripped 2 bases from V and 2 bases from J, with 7 bases between. The CDR3 loop spans 13 amino acids. The CDR3 DNA reads TGTGCCAGCAGCGTCCGACAAAACTATGGCTACACCTTC. It codes for CASSVRQNYGYTF.

The chain couples TRBV19 to TRBJ1-6; the D is unclear. There are 19 residues in the CDR3. Between the trimmed V and J ends, which lost 8 bases and 0 bases, there was a span of 23 bases. Germline CDR1 and CDR2: LNHDA and SQIVND (reference sequence). The CDR3 DNA follows: TGTGCCAGTGCTGAATCGGGTCACCGTACCAGCTCCTATAATTCACCCCTCCACTTT. Translated, it gives CASAESGHRTSSYNSPLHF. The variable domain in full, completed from reference TRBV19 and TRBJ1-6, reads DGGITQSPKYLFRKEGQNVTLSCEQNLNHDAMYWYRQDPGQGLRLIYYSQIVNDFQKGDIAEGYSVSREKKESFPLTVTSAQKNPTAFYLCASAESGHRTSSYNSPLHFGNGTRLTVT.